This T cell receptor beta chain was captured in a study of CD8 T cells in Susac syndrome. In germline, CDR1 is MNHEY, CDR2 SMNVEV (reference sequence). V shed 7 bases and J 6 bases; nucleotides not matched to a gene: 8. The CDR3 contains 14 residues. cDNA came from roughly 0.47 to 1 ug RNA primed by random hexamers. A single record per CDR3 protein comes from TCRdb applying MiXCR to the immunoSEQ multiplex PCR reads. The sample carries around 81,000 distinct CDR3 sequences, 94% recorded once. The origin of this receptor is a human donor with Susac syndrome. The rearrangement joins TRBV27 to TRBJ2-3, with 9 positions matching TRBD2. Specimen: CD8+ T cells from PBMCs. The CDR3 nucleotides read TGTGCCAGCACCCCAGCGGGGGGCGGGGATACGCAGTATTTT. Translated: CASTPAGGGDTQYF.